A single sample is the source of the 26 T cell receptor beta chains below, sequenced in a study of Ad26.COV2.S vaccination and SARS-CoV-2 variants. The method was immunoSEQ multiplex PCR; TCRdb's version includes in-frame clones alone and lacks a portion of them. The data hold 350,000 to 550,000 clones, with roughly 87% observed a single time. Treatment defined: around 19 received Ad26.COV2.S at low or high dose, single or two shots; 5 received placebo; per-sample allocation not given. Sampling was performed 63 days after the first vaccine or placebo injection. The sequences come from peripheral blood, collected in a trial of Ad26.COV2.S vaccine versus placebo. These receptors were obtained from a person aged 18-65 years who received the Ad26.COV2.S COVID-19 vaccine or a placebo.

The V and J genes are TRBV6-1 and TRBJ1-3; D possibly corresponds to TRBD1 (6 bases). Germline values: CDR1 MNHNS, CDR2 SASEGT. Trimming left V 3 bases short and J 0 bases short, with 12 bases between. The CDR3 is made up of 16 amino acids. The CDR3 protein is CASSDRSGASGNTIYF. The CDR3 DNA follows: TGTGCCAGCAGTGACCGATCAGGGGCCTCTGGAAACACCATATATTTT.

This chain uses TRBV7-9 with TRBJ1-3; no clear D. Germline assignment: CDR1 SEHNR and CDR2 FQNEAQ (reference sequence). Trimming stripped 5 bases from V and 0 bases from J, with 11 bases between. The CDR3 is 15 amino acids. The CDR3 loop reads CASSIPVISGNTIYF. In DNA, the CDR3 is TGTGCCAGCAGCATACCAGTCATCTCTGGAAACACCATATATTTT.

Here the CDR3 DNA reads TGTGCCACCAGAAACAGGGGATCACATGGCTACACCTTC. As protein: CATRNRGSHGYTF. This chain uses TRBV10-3 with TRBJ1-2; 7 bases match TRBD1. Germline CDR1 reads ENHRY; CDR2 reads SYGVKD. There are 13 residues in the CDR3. V was clipped by 10 bases and J by 6 bases; unmatched bases: 11.

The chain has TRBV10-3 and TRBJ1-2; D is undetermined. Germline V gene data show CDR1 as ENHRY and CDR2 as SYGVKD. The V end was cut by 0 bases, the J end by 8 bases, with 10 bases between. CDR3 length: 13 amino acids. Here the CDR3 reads CAISESNGYGYTF. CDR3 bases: TGTGCCATCAGTGAGTCGAATGGGTACGGCTACACCTTC.

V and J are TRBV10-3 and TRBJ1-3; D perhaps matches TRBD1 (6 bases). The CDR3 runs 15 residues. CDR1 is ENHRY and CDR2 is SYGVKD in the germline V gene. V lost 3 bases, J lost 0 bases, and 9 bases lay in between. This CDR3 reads CAISDTGSSGNTIYF. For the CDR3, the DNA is TGTGCCATCAGTGATACAGGGAGCTCTGGAAACACCATATATTTT.

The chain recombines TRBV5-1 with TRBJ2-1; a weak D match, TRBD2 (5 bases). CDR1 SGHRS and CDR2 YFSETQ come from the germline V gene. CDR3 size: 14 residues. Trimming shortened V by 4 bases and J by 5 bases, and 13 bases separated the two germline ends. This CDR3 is CASSTSSGDNEQFF. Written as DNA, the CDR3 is TGCGCCAGCAGCACAAGCTCCGGGGACAATGAGCAGTTCTTC.

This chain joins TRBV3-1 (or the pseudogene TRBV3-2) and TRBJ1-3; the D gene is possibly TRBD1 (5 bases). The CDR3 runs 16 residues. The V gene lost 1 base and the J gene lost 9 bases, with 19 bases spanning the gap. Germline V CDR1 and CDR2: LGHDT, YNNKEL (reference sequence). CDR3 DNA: TGTGCCAGCAGCCAAGGCTTCGGGGTTGGGGGAGCCACCATATATTTT. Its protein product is CASSQGFGVGGATIYF.

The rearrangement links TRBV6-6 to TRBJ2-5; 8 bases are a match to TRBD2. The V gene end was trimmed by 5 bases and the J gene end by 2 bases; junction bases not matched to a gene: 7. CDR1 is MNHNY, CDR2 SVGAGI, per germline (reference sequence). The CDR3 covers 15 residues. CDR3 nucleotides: TGTGCCAGCAGTCCAAGACTAGCGAGACAAGAGACCCAGTACTTC. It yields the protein CASSPRLARQETQYF.

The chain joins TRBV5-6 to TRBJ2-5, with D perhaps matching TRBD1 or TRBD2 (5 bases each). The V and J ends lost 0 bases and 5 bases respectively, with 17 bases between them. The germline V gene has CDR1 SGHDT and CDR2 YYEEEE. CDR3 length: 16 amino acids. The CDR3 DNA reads TGTGCCAGCAGCTTGGATCCGGGATGGGGCGTGGAGACCCAGTACTTC. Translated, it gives CASSLDPGWGVETQYF.

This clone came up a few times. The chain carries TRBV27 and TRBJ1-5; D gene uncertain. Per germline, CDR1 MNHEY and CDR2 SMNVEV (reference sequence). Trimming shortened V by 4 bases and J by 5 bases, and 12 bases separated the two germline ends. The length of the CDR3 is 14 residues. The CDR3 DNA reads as TGTGCCAGCAGTTCCGACAATGGAGATCAGCCCCAGCATTTT. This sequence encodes CASSSDNGDQPQHF.

The CDR3 region has the DNA TGTGCCAGCGGCCGCCCTGGGGATTACTACGAGCAGTACGTC. Translating it yields CASGRPGDYYEQYV. The V gene is TRBV6-2 or TRBV6-3, the J gene TRBJ2-7, with D uncertain. V was pared by 8 bases and J by 3 bases, with 17 bases between. Germline V gene lookup returns CDR1 MNHEY and CDR2 SVGEGT. CDR3 size: 14 residues.

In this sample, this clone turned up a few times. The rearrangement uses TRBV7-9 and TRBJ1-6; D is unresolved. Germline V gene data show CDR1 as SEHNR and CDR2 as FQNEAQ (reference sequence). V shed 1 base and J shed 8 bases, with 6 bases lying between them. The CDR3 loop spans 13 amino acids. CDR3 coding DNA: TGTGCCAGCAGCTTAGATGTGGATTCACCCCTCCACTTT. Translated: CASSLDVDSPLHF.

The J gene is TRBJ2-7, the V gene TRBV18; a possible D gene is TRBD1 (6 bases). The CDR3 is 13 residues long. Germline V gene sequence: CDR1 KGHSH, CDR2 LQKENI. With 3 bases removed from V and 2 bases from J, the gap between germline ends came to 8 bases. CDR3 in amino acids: CASSPGTTYEQYF. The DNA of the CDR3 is TGTGCCAGCTCACCCGGGACAACCTACGAGCAGTACTTC.

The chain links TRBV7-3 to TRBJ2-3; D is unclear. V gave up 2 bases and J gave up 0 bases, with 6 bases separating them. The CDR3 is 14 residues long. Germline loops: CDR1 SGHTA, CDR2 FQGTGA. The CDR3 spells CASSLGISTDTQYF. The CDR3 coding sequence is TGTGCCAGCAGCTTAGGGATAAGCACAGATACGCAGTATTTT. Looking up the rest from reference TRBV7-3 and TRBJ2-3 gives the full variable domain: GAGVSQTPSNKVTEKGKYVELRCDPISGHTALYWYRQSLGQGPEFLIYFQGTGAADDSGLPNDRFFAVRPEGSVSTLKIQRTERGDSAVYLCASSLGISTDTQYFGPGTRLTVL.

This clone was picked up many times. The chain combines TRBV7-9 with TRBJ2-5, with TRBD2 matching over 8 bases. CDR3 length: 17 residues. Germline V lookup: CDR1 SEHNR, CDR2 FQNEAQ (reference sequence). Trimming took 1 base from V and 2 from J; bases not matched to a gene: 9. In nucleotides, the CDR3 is TGTGCCAGCAGCTTAGGGCGGGAGGACACGGATCAAGAGACCCAGTACTTC. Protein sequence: CASSLGREDTDQETQYF.

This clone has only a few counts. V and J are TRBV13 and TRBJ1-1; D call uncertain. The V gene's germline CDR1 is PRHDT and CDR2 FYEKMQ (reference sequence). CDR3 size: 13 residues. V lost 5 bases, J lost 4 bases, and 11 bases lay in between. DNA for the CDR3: TGTGCCAGCAGCCAAGGGAGTGTCACTGAAGCTTTCTTT. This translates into CASSQGSVTEAFF.

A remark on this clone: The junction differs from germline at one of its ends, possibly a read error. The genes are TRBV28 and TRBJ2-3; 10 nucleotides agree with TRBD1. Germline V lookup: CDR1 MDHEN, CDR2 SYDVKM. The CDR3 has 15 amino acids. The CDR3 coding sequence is TGTGCCAGCAGTTCCCCGACAGGGGGCACTGATACGCAGTATTTT. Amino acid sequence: CASSSPTGGTDTQYF.

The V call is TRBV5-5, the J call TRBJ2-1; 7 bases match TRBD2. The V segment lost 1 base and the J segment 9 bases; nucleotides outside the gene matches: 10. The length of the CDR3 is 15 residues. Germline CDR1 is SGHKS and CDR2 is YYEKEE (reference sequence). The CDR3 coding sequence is TGTGCCAGCAGCTTGCTAGTGACCACGGGGGGTGAGCAGTTCTTC. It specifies CASSLLVTTGGEQFF.

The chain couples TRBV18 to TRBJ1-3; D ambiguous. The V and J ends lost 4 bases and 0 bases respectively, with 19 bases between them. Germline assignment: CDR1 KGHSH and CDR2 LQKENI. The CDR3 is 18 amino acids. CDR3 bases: TGTGCCAGCTCACAACTCCCGACGCGCCTTCGCTCTGGAAACACCATATATTTT. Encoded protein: CASSQLPTRLRSGNTIYF.

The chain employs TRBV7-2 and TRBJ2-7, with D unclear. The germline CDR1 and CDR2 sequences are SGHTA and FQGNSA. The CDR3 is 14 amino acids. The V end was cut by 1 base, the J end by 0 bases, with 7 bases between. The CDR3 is CASSLVGSSYEQYF. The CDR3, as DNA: TGTGCCAGCAGCTTAGTGGGCAGCTCCTACGAGCAGTACTTC.

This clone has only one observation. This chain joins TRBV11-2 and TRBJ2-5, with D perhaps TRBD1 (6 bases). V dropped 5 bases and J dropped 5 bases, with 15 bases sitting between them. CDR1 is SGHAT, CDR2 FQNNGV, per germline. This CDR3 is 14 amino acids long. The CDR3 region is CASSDRTGSETQYF. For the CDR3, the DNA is TGTGCCAGCAGCGATCGAACAGGGTCCGAGACCCAGTACTTC.

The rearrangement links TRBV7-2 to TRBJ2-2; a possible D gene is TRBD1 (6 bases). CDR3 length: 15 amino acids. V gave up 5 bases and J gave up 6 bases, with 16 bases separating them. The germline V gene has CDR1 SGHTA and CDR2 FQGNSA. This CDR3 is CASSTQTGIPGELFF. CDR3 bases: TGTGCCAGCAGCACCCAAACAGGGATCCCCGGGGAGCTGTTTTTT.

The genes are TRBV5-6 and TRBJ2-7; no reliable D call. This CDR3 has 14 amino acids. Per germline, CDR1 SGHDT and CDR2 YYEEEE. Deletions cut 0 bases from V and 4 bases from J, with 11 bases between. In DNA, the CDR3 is TGTGCCAGCAGCTTGGGTCTGAGGAATTACGAGCAGTACGTC. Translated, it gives CASSLGLRNYEQYV.

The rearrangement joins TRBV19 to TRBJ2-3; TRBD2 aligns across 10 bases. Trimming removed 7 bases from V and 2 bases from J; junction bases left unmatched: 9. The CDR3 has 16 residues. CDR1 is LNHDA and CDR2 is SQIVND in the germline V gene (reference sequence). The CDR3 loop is CASTPGSGGTTDTQYF. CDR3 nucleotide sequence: TGTGCCAGTACTCCCGGTAGCGGGGGGACCACAGATACGCAGTATTTT.

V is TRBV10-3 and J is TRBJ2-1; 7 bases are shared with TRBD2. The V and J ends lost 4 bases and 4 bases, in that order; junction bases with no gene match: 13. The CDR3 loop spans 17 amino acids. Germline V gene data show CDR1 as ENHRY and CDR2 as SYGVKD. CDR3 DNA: TGTGCCATCAGTGGAGCCATACAAGCGGGAAGTTACAATGAGCAGTTCTTC. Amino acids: CAISGAIQAGSYNEQFF.

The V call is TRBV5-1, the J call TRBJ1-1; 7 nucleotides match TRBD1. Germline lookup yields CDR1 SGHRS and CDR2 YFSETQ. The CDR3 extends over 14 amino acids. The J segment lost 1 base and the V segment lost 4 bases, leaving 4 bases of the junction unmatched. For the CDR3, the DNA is TGCGCCAGCAGCCCCTGGACAGGGAACACTGAAGCTTTCTTT. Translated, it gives CASSPWTGNTEAFF.